Listed here are 10 T cell receptor beta chains from one sample, sequenced in a study of blood T cell repertoires in COVID-19. Using immunoSEQ multiplex PCR, the repertoire was profiled, and TCRdb retains in-frame clones only, with some absent. This sample has about 170,000 clones, with around 87% found just once. The source material was peripheral blood. The receptor set was obtained from a woman of 80 years or more with COVID-19, enrolled during active disease.

This chain uses TRBV27 with TRBJ1-2; TRBD1 agrees at 10 bases. This CDR3 comprises 14 residues. CDR1 and CDR2 from the germline V gene are MNHEY and SMNVEV (reference sequence). J gave up 4 bases and V 4 bases, and 3 bases lay outside the gene matches. CDR3 region: CASSSGQGVYGYTF. The CDR3 DNA sequence: TGTGCCAGCAGTTCCGGACAGGGGGTCTATGGCTACACCTTC.

This clone was observed a few times. The rearrangement joins TRBV28 to TRBJ2-7; 9 positions match TRBD1. Germline CDR1 is MDHEN and CDR2 is SYDVKM. CDR3 length: 14 amino acids. The V segment lost 8 bases and the J segment 3 bases; nucleotides outside the gene matches: 8. The CDR3 DNA is TGTGCCAGCTCGGGACAGGGTGTAAGCTACGAGCAGTACTTC. This translates into CASSGQGVSYEQYF.

V usage is TRBV7-2 and J usage is TRBJ2-1; 7 nucleotides align to TRBD2. There are 16 residues in the CDR3. Germline V gene lookup returns CDR1 SGHTA and CDR2 FQGNSA. J gave up 5 bases and V 2 bases, and 9 bases lay outside the gene matches. The CDR3 coding sequence is TGTGCCAGCAGCTTAATCGGGGGAGGGTTGAACAATGAGCAGTTCTTC. Protein: CASSLIGGGLNNEQFF.

The CDR3 nucleotides are TGTGCCAGCAGCCGAGGGACAGGCTACAATGAGCAGTTCTTC. This encodes CASSRGTGYNEQFF. This chain joins TRBV3-1 (or the pseudogene TRBV3-2) and TRBJ2-1; 8 bases fit TRBD1. The V and J ends lost 4 bases and 3 bases, in that order; junction bases with no gene match: 2. From germline, CDR1 is LGHDT and CDR2 YNNKEL (reference sequence). The CDR3 sequence is 14 residues long.

V and J are TRBV4-3 and TRBJ2-7; 8 nucleotides agree with TRBD2. With 5 bases clipped from V and 5 bases from J, the junction kept 14 bases outside the gene matches. The germline V gene has CDR1 LGHNA and CDR2 YSLEER. This CDR3 has 16 residues. In nucleotides, the CDR3 is TGCGCCAGCAGCTCATACTTTCGGGAGGGTCTTCACGAGCAGTACTTC. Encoded protein: CASSSYFREGLHEQYF.

The chain carries TRBV9 and TRBJ2-7; D not resolved. The germline gives CDR1 SGDLS, CDR2 YYNGEE. This CDR3 contains 13 residues. V lost 0 bases and J 0 bases, leaving 4 bases between the germline ends. CDR3 residues: CASSVGPSYEQYF. Written as DNA, the CDR3 is TGTGCCAGCAGCGTAGGGCCCTCCTACGAGCAGTACTTC.

The gene calls are TRBV5-1 and TRBJ2-5; D possibly corresponds to TRBD2 (5 bases). This CDR3 comprises 18 residues. CDR1 SGHRS and CDR2 YFSETQ come from the germline V gene. Trimming took off 2 bases at V and 4 bases at J, with 24 bases between the two ends. DNA for the CDR3: TGCGCCAGCAGCTTTCTCGGACTGGAGGAGTCATACGGAGAGACCCAGTACTTC. Protein: CASSFLGLEESYGETQYF.

The genes are TRBV6-2 or TRBV6-3 and TRBJ1-1; 8 nucleotides agree with TRBD1. The J segment lost 8 bases and the V segment lost 6 bases, leaving 5 bases of the junction unmatched. Germline lookup yields CDR1 MNHEY and CDR2 SVGEGT. The CDR3 consists of 12 residues. The CDR3 loop reads CASSTQGVEAFF. CDR3 DNA: TGTGCCAGCAGCACACAGGGGGTCGAAGCTTTCTTT.

CDR3 in DNA: TGTGCCAGCAGCTTGGCGGGACAGGGGGGCGGAAAACTGTTTTTT. The encoded protein is CASSLAGQGGGKLFF. The chain couples TRBV7-2 to TRBJ1-4, with TRBD1 matching over 11 bases. Trimming removed 3 bases from V and 10 bases from J; junction bases left unmatched: 7. Per the germline V gene, CDR1 is SGHTA and CDR2 is FQGNSA. This CDR3 has 15 amino acids.

CDR3: CASSVTSTDTQYF. The CDR3 DNA reads as TGTGCCAGCTCCGTAACTAGCACAGATACGCAGTATTTT. The chain carries TRBV3-1 (or the pseudogene TRBV3-2) and TRBJ2-3; D not resolved. The CDR3 covers 13 residues. CDR1 is LGHDT and CDR2 is YNNKEL in the germline V gene (reference sequence). V was pared by 8 bases and J by 0 bases, with 9 bases between.